These 11 T cell receptor beta chains came from one sample sequenced in a study of T-cell memory formation after mild COVID-19. From the 5' RACE reads, TCRdb called clonotypes with MiXCR, one entry per CDR3 protein. The sample lists roughly 130,000 distinct CDR3 sequences; 15% to 20% were seen once. Sequenced: PBMCs or a T cell subset sorted from them (not recorded which). The origin of the receptors is a man between 18 and 29 years old who had mild COVID-19 (a few samples of this study predate the infection). Cell type and time point are not known.

This clonotype was counted at least ten times. The chain carries TRBV15 and TRBJ2-1; D call uncertain. The germline V gene encodes CDR1 LNHNV and CDR2 YYDKDF (reference sequence). The CDR3 sequence is 13 residues long. V lost 5 bases and J 8 bases, leaving 13 bases between the germline ends. The CDR3 loop is CATSPEQYHEQFF. The CDR3 bases are TGTGCCACCAGCCCCGAACAATATCATGAGCAGTTCTTC.

This clonotype turned up a few times. The DNA for the CDR3 is TGTGCCAGCAGGCGTAGCGGGGGCACAGATACGCAGTATTTT. Its protein product is CASRRSGGTDTQYF. The chain employs TRBV6-6 and TRBJ2-3; 8 positions match TRBD2. CDR1 and CDR2 (germline): MNHNY, SVGAGI (reference sequence). J gave up 1 base and V 6 bases, and 3 bases lay outside the gene matches. The CDR3 has 14 amino acids.

V usage is TRBV6-5 and J usage is TRBJ2-5; weak D call: TRBD1 (6 bases). The CDR3 extends over 11 amino acids. V dropped 8 bases and J dropped 4 bases, with 8 bases sitting between them. Germline lookup yields CDR1 MNHEY and CDR2 SVGAGI. The CDR3 region is CASGRGETQYF. The DNA for the CDR3 is TGTGCCAGCGGCAGGGGAGAGACCCAGTACTTC.

This rearrangement joins TRBV4-2 to TRBJ2-6, with TRBD2 matching 11 bases. Germline loops: CDR1 LGHNA, CDR2 YNFKEQ. Unmatched junction bases numbered 8, after V lost 1 base and J lost 0 bases. The CDR3 consists of 20 residues. CDR3 sequence: CASSQGYGLAGFSGANVLTF. The CDR3 region has the DNA TGTGCCAGCAGCCAAGGTTACGGACTAGCGGGCTTCTCTGGGGCCAACGTCCTGACTTTC.

At least ten counts were recorded for this clonotype. The V call is TRBV4-2, the J call TRBJ1-5, with D unresolved. The germline V gene encodes CDR1 LGHNA and CDR2 YNFKEQ. The CDR3 covers 13 residues. V gave up 0 bases and J gave up 6 bases, with 6 bases separating them. Here the CDR3 reads CASSQDSVQPQHF. The DNA of the CDR3 is TGTGCCAGCAGCCAAGATTCCGTTCAGCCCCAGCATTTT.

This sequence joins TRBV7-3 and TRBJ2-3; 12 bases align to TRBD2. This CDR3 region has 16 residues. The germline CDR1 and CDR2 sequences are SGHTA and FQGTGA. V gave up 4 bases and J gave up 8 bases; unmatched junction bases: 10. CDR3 nucleotides: TGTGCCAGCAGCTCCGGACTAGCGGGGCCCAGGGGTACGCAGTATTTT. This sequence encodes CASSSGLAGPRGTQYF.

This clonotype was counted only a few times. The genes are TRBV7-2 and TRBJ2-1; unclear D gene. This CDR3 is built from 12 residues. Per the germline V gene, CDR1 is SGHTA and CDR2 is FQGNSA. Between the trimmed V and J ends, which lost 0 bases and 10 bases, there was a span of 7 bases. CDR3 bases: TGTGCCAGCAGCTTAGCTTGGGTAGAGCAGTTCTTC. It is translated as CASSLAWVEQFF.

The gene calls are TRBV4-3 and TRBJ2-3; 10 nucleotides agree with TRBD1. CDR3 length: 16 amino acids. Germline assignment: CDR1 LGHNA and CDR2 YSLEER. After removal of 0 bases from V and 4 bases from J, the junction contained 4 bases not matched to a gene. The CDR3 DNA follows: TGCGCCAGCAGCCAAGATTGGACAGGGGGGCCAGATACGCAGTATTTT. The encoded protein is CASSQDWTGGPDTQYF.

This clonotype was seen only a few times. The chain couples TRBV11-2 to TRBJ1-1; 8 bases agree with TRBD1. CDR1 and CDR2 (germline): SGHAT, FQNNGV. Trimming at V came to 5 bases and at J to 1 base, leaving 9 bases not matched to a gene. The CDR3 is 16 residues long. This CDR3 reads CASSRTGTGGNTEAFF. For the CDR3, the DNA is TGTGCCAGCAGCCGTACCGGGACAGGAGGGAACACTGAAGCTTTCTTT.

The chain is built from TRBV9 and TRBJ2-3; TRBD2 aligns across 8 bases. CDR3 size: 16 residues. Germline V gives CDR1 SGDLS, CDR2 YYNGEE. J was trimmed by 4 bases and V by 3 bases; bases with no gene match: 10. CDR3 protein: CASSGPQGAGADTQYF. The CDR3 DNA follows: TGTGCCAGCAGCGGACCCCAGGGAGCGGGGGCAGATACGCAGTATTTT. The full variable domain, its missing parts supplied by reference TRBV9 and TRBJ2-3, is DSGVTQTPKHLITATGQRVTLRCSPRSGDLSVYWYQQSLDQGLQFLIQYYNGEERAKGNILERFSAQQFPDLHSELNLSSLELGDSALYFCASSGPQGAGADTQYFGPGTRLTVL.

This clonotype showed up just a few times. The rearrangement uses TRBV4-1 and TRBJ2-5, with D uncertain. Germline V lookup: CDR1 MGHRA, CDR2 YSYEKL. Trimming removed 1 base at V and 4 bases at J, with 22 bases between. CDR3 length: 18 residues. The CDR3 DNA follows: TGCGCCAGCAGCCAAGTCAATTTGGGGTTTCAGAAAGGAGAGACCCAGTACTTC. Its protein is CASSQVNLGFQKGETQYF.